The 7 T cell receptor beta chains below come from one sample, sequenced in a study of cytomegalovirus exposure and HLA in healthy donors. Assay used: immunoSEQ multiplex PCR; TCRdb lists only in-frame clones, some missing. The repertoire holds about 150,000 clones, with approximately 90% as singletons. Input material: PBMCs. Every receptor here comes from a young woman in good health and CMV-seropositive.

The rearrangement uses TRBV13 and TRBJ2-7, with D tentatively TRBD2 (6 bases). The CDR3 loop spans 15 amino acids. V lost 0 bases and J lost 3, with 12 bases in between. Germline assignment: CDR1 PRHDT and CDR2 FYEKMQ (reference sequence). The CDR3 sequence is CASSLGSPGGYEQYF. In nucleotides, the CDR3 is TGTGCCAGCAGCTTAGGTAGTCCCGGGGGCTACGAGCAGTACTTC.

This clone was detected once. V and J are TRBV4-1 and TRBJ2-3, with 7 bases aligning to TRBD2. Germline trimming cut 3 bases from V and 1 base from J; bases unmatched to any gene: 4. The CDR3 has 15 residues. Germline V gives CDR1 MGHRA, CDR2 YSYEKL. CDR3 sequence reads: CASSQSGVRTDTQYF. In nucleotides, the CDR3 is TGCGCCAGCAGCCAGAGCGGGGTCCGCACAGATACGCAGTATTTT.

V and J are TRBV19 and TRBJ1-5; 9 bases are shared with TRBD1. The junction had 6 bases not matched to a gene; V was cut back by 7 bases and J by 2 bases. This CDR3 spans 15 amino acids. Germline CDR1 and CDR2: LNHDA and SQIVND (reference sequence). CDR3 sequence reads: CASNKQGAGNQPQHF. The CDR3 nucleotides read TGTGCCAGTAATAAACAGGGGGCAGGCAATCAGCCCCAGCATTTT.

The V and J genes are TRBV4-2 and TRBJ1-4; 7 bases align to TRBD1. In germline, CDR1 is LGHNA, CDR2 YNFKEQ. V shed 4 bases, J shed 7 bases, and the junction held 12 bases outside the gene matches. The CDR3 contains 16 residues. As DNA, the CDR3 is TGTGCCAGCAGCCTGGGACAGCCCAACGGGGGTGAAAAACTGTTTTTT. This gives the protein CASSLGQPNGGEKLFF.

The chain employs TRBV6-5 and TRBJ2-3; D call uncertain. CDR3 size: 14 residues. Germline-derived CDR1 and CDR2 are MNHEY and SVGAGI. V was cut by 2 bases and J by 8 bases, with 14 bases left in between. The CDR3 DNA follows: TGTGCCAGCAGTTACGAACCTACTCGGGTTACGCAGTATTTT. Translation gives CASSYEPTRVTQYF.

This clone was detected only a few times. The chain carries TRBV2 and TRBJ2-7, with 9 positions matching TRBD2. Germline V lookup: CDR1 SNHLY, CDR2 FYNNEI. The CDR3 is 13 amino acids. The V gene end was trimmed by 7 bases and the J gene end by 5 bases; junction bases not matched to a gene: 6. CDR3 loop: CASTGTSIHEQYF. The CDR3 DNA reads TGTGCCAGCACTGGGACTAGCATCCACGAGCAGTACTTC.

The CDR3 reads CASSGRRSSYNEQFF. The DNA for the CDR3 is TGTGCCAGCAGTGGGAGGAGGAGCTCCTACAATGAGCAGTTCTTC. The chain has TRBV27 and TRBJ2-1; D possibly corresponds to TRBD2 (6 bases). The ends were cut back, 5 bases at V and 0 bases at J, with 11 bases in the middle. CDR3 length equals 15 residues. CDR1 and CDR2 (germline): MNHEY, SMNVEV (reference sequence).